These T cell receptor beta chains were read from a single sample in a study of T cell changes during pregnancy in multiple sclerosis. Some clones are missing from TCRdb's copy, which holds only in-frame ones; the method was immunoSEQ multiplex PCR. The profile shows about 85,000 clones, 91% of them singletons. This material consisted of peripheral blood, taken in the first trimester of pregnancy. The source is a female donor with multiple sclerosis, enrolled in a pregnancy study. Each CDR3 is given with its conserved first and last residue. Each record gives: clone size, J gene, D gene, V gene, CDR3 DNA, CDR3 protein. The D gene is left open where the match is weak. For some rows the clone size is stated as once, few or many, or as a class when expanded; others skip it.

>.|TRBJ1-1|.|TRBV11-3
TGTGCCAGCAGCTTAGGAGGGATAGCGGAAGCTTTCTTT
CASSLGGIAEAFF
>.|TRBJ1-5|.|TRBV4-1
TGCGCCAGCAGCCAAGGTCGGTTTAGCAATCAGCCCCAGCATTTT
CASSQGRFSNQPQHF
>.|TRBJ1-4|TRBD1|TRBV7-9
TGTGCCAGCAGCTTACCCCTGAACAGGGGGGGAAAACTGTTTTTT
CASSLPLNRGGKLFF
>.|TRBJ2-1|TRBD2|TRBV7-2
TGTGCCAGCAGCCCACAAGCGGGAGTAGGGAATGAGCAGTTCTTC
CASSPQAGVGNEQFF
>.|TRBJ1-4|TRBD1|TRBV7-8
TGTGCCAGCAGCGAGACAGGGGGAACTAATGAAAAACTGTTTTTT
CASSETGGTNEKLFF
>.|TRBJ2-2|.|TRBV5-1
TGCGCCAGCAGCTCTCGTGGAGGCGGGGAGCTGTTTTTT
CASSSRGGGELFF
>.|TRBJ2-3|TRBD2|TRBV9
TGTGCCAGCAGCGTAGCGTCCTGGGGCGGGGGGGTCGTTGATACGCAGTATTTT
CASSVASWGGGVVDTQYF
>.|TRBJ2-1|TRBD2|TRBV30
TGTGCCTGGGAACGGGAGGGACACAACAATGAGCAGTTCTTC
CAWEREGHNNEQFF
>.|TRBJ1-2|.|TRBV19
TGTGCCAGTAGACCCGGACAGACTTTCTATGGCTACACCTTC
CASRPGQTFYGYTF
>.|TRBJ2-7|TRBD1|TRBV19
TGTGCCAGTAGTGCGTGGACAGGGCCCTCCTACGAGCAGTACTTC
CASSAWTGPSYEQYF
>.|TRBJ2-3|TRBD2|TRBV5-1
TGCGCCAGCACCCGAGTGGGCCTAGCGGGGGACACAGATACGCAGTATTTT
CASTRVGLAGDTDTQYF
>once|TRBJ2-2|.|TRBV19
TGTGCCAGTAGTCTGAAGCCGGGGACGAACACCGGGGAGCTGTTTTTT
CASSLKPGTNTGELFF
>.|TRBJ2-4|.|TRBV6-1
TGTGCCAGCAGTGAATTCGATGGCGGGATTCAGTACTTC
CASSEFDGGIQYF
>.|TRBJ1-5|.|TRBV6-1
TGTGCCAGCAGGGAGACGAGTAGCAATCAGCCCCAGCATTTT
CASRETSSNQPQHF
>.|TRBJ1-1|.|TRBV18
TGTGCCAGCTCACCAAGGGAGGGTGAAGCTTTCTTT
CASSPREGEAFF
>.|TRBJ2-5|.|TRBV12-5
TGTGCTAGTGGTTTGCGAGGGTTGGAGACCCAGTACTTC
CASGLRGLETQYF
>.|TRBJ2-7|.|TRBV6-6
TGTGCCAGCAGTTACCTTCCCCCCTACGAGCAGTACTTC
CASSYLPPYEQYF
>.|TRBJ2-7|.|TRBV27
TGTGCCAGCAGCCCGACAGGAAATCCCTACGAGCAGTACTTC
CASSPTGNPYEQYF
>.|TRBJ1-5|TRBD1|TRBV5-5
TGTGCCAGCAGTACAGGGGGCATCCATCAGCCCCAGCATTTT
CASSTGGIHQPQHF
>few|TRBJ1-2|TRBD1|TRBV30
TGTGCCTGGGGGGTTCCACAGGGGGCCTATGGCTACACCTTC
CAWGVPQGAYGYTF
>.|TRBJ1-1|.|TRBV12-5
TGTGCTAGTGAACAGGGTGACACTGAAGCTTTCTTT
CASEQGDTEAFF
>.|TRBJ1-2|.|TRBV5-4
TGTGCCAGCAGCGCCCGGGGGGCCCTTAACTATGGCTACACCTTC
CASSARGALNYGYTF
>.|TRBJ2-3|.|TRBV18
TGTGCCAGCTCAACACGGGACACAGAAGCCACAGATACGCAGTATTTT
CASSTRDTEATDTQYF
>.|TRBJ2-1|.|TRBV9
TGTGCCAGCAGCGTAGTGGGTAGCGGTGACTACAATGAGCAGTTCTTC
CASSVVGSGDYNEQFF